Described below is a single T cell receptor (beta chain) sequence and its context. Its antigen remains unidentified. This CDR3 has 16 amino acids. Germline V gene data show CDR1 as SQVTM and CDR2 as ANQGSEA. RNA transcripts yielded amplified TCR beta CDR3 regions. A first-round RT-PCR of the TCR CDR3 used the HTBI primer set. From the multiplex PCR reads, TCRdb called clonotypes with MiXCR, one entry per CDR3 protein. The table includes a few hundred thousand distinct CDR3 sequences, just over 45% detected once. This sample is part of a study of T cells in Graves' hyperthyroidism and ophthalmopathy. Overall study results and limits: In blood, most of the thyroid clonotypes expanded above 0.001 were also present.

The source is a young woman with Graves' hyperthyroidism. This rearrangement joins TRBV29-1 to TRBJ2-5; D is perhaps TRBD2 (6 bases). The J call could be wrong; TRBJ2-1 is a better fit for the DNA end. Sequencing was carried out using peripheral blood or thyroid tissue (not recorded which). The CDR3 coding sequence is TGCAGCGTTGAAGGGCCCAGCGGGTTCCACCTAGATGAGCAGTTCTTC. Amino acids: CSVEGPSGFHLDEQFF.